Shown below are 30 T cell receptor beta chains from a single sample sequenced in a study of blood T cell repertoires in COVID-19. Method: immunoSEQ multiplex PCR; TCRdb's copy keeps in-frame clones and lacks some. The table has 130,000 to 150,000 clones, approximately 86% seen once. Source material: peripheral blood. These receptors were obtained from a woman between 40 and 55 years old with active or convalescent COVID-19.

The genes are TRBV28 and TRBJ1-1, with D perhaps TRBD1 (6 bases). CDR1 is MDHEN and CDR2 is SYDVKM in the germline V gene. Trimming removed 8 bases at V and 4 bases at J, with 14 bases between. The CDR3 loop spans 13 amino acids. For the CDR3, the DNA is TGTGCCAGCGGGGGGGGCTGGAGCACTGAAGCTTTCTTT. It codes for CASGGGWSTEAFF.

The CDR3 reads CASSFRGASNEQFF. CDR3 bases: TGTGCCAGCAGTTTTCGGGGGGCGAGTAATGAGCAGTTCTTC. The rearrangement uses TRBV28 and TRBJ2-1; D is possibly TRBD2 (7 bases). CDR1 is MDHEN and CDR2 is SYDVKM in the germline V gene. This CDR3 comprises 14 residues. V was shortened by 3 bases and J by 7 bases, with 13 bases between the two germline ends.

V and J are TRBV23-1 and TRBJ1-6; TRBD1 agrees at 7 bases. TRBV23-1 is given ORF status, its function remaining uncertain. The CDR3 runs to 20 residues. The junction had 12 bases not matched to a gene; V was cut back by 1 base and J by 0 bases. CDR3 DNA: TGCGCCAGCAGTCAATGGGACAGTTCGAATTGGAGCTCCTATAATTCACCCCTCCACTTT. It encodes CASSQWDSSNWSSYNSPLHF.

The CDR3 DNA sequence: TGCGCCAGCAGTCAGGGGATGAACACTGAAGCTTTCTTT. It specifies CASSQGMNTEAFF. V is TRBV5-1 and J is TRBJ1-1, with D maybe TRBD1 (6 bases). The ends were cut back, 5 bases at V and 0 bases at J, with 8 bases in the middle. In germline, CDR1 is SGHRS, CDR2 YFSETQ. This CDR3 has 13 residues.

The chain uses TRBV12-5 and TRBJ2-1; TRBD2 is a possible D gene (6 bases). Germline CDR1 LGHNT, CDR2 FRNRAP. V lost 2 bases and J lost 10, with 12 bases in between. CDR3 length: 13 residues. The CDR3 spells CASGLRELDEQFF. CDR3 DNA sequence: TGTGCTAGTGGTTTGCGGGAGCTAGACGAGCAGTTCTTC.

The rearrangement uses TRBV28 and TRBJ1-4; weak D call: TRBD1 (6 bases). CDR3 length: 14 amino acids. V shed 3 bases and J shed 6 bases, with 11 bases lying between them. CDR1 is MDHEN and CDR2 is SYDVKM in the germline V gene. This chain's CDR3 is CASSFLQGYEKLFF. DNA for the CDR3: TGTGCCAGCAGTTTTTTGCAGGGGTATGAAAAACTGTTTTTT.

V and J are TRBV7-8 and TRBJ1-5; D unclear. CDR3 length: 14 amino acids. The V gene's germline CDR1 is SGHVS and CDR2 FQNEAQ. The ends were cut back, 5 bases at V and 7 bases at J, with 15 bases in the middle. The CDR3 nucleotides are TGTGCCAGCAGCCCCGGGTTGCCTGAACAGCCCCAGCATTTT. Translating gives CASSPGLPEQPQHF.

Note on this clone: A junction end diverges from the germline sequence, so it may reflect a read error. Other DNA sequences of this sample code for an identical CDR3. The CDR3 nucleotides are TGTGCCAGTAGTATATCGGACAGGGGCAATTCACCCCTCCACTTC. It yields the protein CASSISDRGNSPLHF. This chain uses TRBV19 with TRBJ1-6; 9 bases fit TRBD1. Germline V gene lookup returns CDR1 LNHDA and CDR2 SQIVND (reference sequence). The CDR3 has 15 amino acids.

The chain is built from TRBV6-4 and TRBJ1-1, with D maybe TRBD1 (6 bases). CDR1 and CDR2 (germline): MRHNA, SNTAGT. The CDR3 contains 14 residues. V lost 10 bases to trimming and J lost 7 bases, with 22 bases between them. CDR3 protein: CATLPAGRGFEAFF. The CDR3 DNA reads TGTGCCACCCTCCCCGCGGGCAGGGGTTTTGAAGCTTTCTTT.

The chain couples TRBV30 to TRBJ1-2; TRBD1 matches 8 bases. This CDR3 is 13 amino acids long. Trimming cost V 4 bases and J 8 bases; bases outside gene matches: 9. Germline loops: CDR1 GTSNPN, CDR2 SVGIG (reference sequence). CDR3 nucleotide sequence: TGTGCCTGGACGTTGGACAGGGTTGGAGGCTACACCTTC. Protein product: CAWTLDRVGGYTF.

The V and J genes are TRBV7-9 and TRBJ1-1; no firm D call. Germline CDR1 SEHNR, CDR2 FQNEAQ (reference sequence). This CDR3 contains 8 residues. Trimming pared 10 bases from V and 6 bases from J, leaving 3 bases between. In DNA, the CDR3 is TGTGCCACCTCTGAAGCTTTCTTT. As protein: CATSEAFF.

This clone showed up just a few times. V and J are TRBV14 and TRBJ1-6; 7 bases match TRBD1. Looked up from germline, CDR1 is SGHDN and CDR2 is FVKESK. V shed 1 base, J shed 0 bases, and the junction held 0 bases outside the gene matches. The CDR3 is made up of 16 amino acids. The CDR3 bases are TGTGCCAGCAGCCAAGGACAGGGCTCCTATAATTCACCCCTCCACTTT. This translates into CASSQGQGSYNSPLHF.

V and J are TRBV30 and TRBJ1-1, with TRBD1 identical over 7 bases. The CDR3 is 14 residues long. Germline-derived CDR1 and CDR2 are GTSNPN and SVGIG (reference sequence). J was trimmed by 4 bases and V by 2 bases; bases with no gene match: 7. CDR3 region: CAWSFPRGPTEAFF. In nucleotides, the CDR3 is TGTGCCTGGAGTTTCCCGAGGGGGCCCACTGAAGCTTTCTTT.

The chain joins TRBV9 to TRBJ2-7, with 8 bases fitting TRBD2. Trimming at V came to 6 bases and at J to 1 base, leaving 9 bases not matched to a gene. The CDR3 length is 15 residues. Germline V gene sequence: CDR1 SGDLS, CDR2 YYNGEE. The CDR3 here is CASTVGLGFSYEQYF. DNA of the CDR3: TGTGCCAGCACCGTGGGACTAGGCTTTTCCTACGAGCAGTACTTC.

The chain links TRBV19 to TRBJ1-2, with 11 bases aligning to TRBD1. CDR3 size: 17 residues. V lost 4 bases, J lost 8 bases, and 15 bases stayed unmatched. Germline CDR1 and CDR2: LNHDA and SQIVND (reference sequence). The CDR3 loop is CASSTTWTGGVSWGYTF. CDR3 sequence (DNA): TGTGCCAGTAGTACGACTTGGACAGGGGGCGTTTCGTGGGGCTACACCTTC.

This clone was found a few times. The chain employs TRBV18 and TRBJ2-5, with a possible D match to TRBD2 (6 bases). CDR1 and CDR2 (germline): KGHSH, LQKENI. This CDR3 contains 13 residues. Trimming removed 10 bases at V and 1 base at J, with 13 bases between. CDR3 bases: TGTGCCACCGAACGGGGGACCCAAGAGACCCAGTACTTC. This encodes CATERGTQETQYF.

The gene calls are TRBV27 and TRBJ1-1; 11 nucleotides line up with TRBD1. The CDR3 loop spans 15 amino acids. CDR1 is MNHEY and CDR2 is SMNVEV in the germline V gene (reference sequence). V gave up 5 bases and J gave up 4 bases; unmatched junction bases: 6. CDR3 sequence: CASSRPGTGGTEAFF. Here the CDR3 DNA reads TGTGCCAGCAGTAGACCCGGGACAGGGGGCACTGAAGCTTTCTTT.

The count of this clone is one. The chain is built from TRBV6-5 and TRBJ1-1; D is undetermined. The length of the CDR3 is 15 residues. Per germline, CDR1 MNHEY and CDR2 SVGAGI. Deletions cut 0 bases from V and 0 bases from J, with 8 bases between. As DNA, the CDR3 is TGTGCCAGCAGTTACTCTGGCAGTTTGAACACTGAAGCTTTCTTT. Its translation: CASSYSGSLNTEAFF.

V and J are TRBV28 and TRBJ2-5; possibly TRBD1 for D (6 bases). The CDR3 totals 14 residues. Germline CDR1 reads MDHEN; CDR2 reads SYDVKM. The CDR3 loop reads CAWAPGHNQETQYF. CDR3 nucleotide sequence: TGTGCGTGGGCGCCGGGACACAACCAAGAGACCCAGTACTTC. Variable domain in full (rest from reference TRBV28 and TRBJ2-5): DVKVTQSSRYLVKRTGEKVFLECVQDMDHENMFWYRQDPGLGLRLIYFSYDVKMKEKGDIPEGYSVSREKKERFSLILESASTNQTSMYLCAWAPGHNQETQYFGPGTRLLVL.

The rearrangement links TRBV6-2 or TRBV6-3 to TRBJ2-7, with D maybe TRBD1 (5 bases). Trimming took off 6 bases at V and 9 bases at J, with 18 bases between the two ends. Germline CDR1 MNHEY, CDR2 SVGEGT. The CDR3 contains 13 residues. The CDR3: CASSPRQNSVQYF. CDR3 nucleotides: TGTGCCAGCAGCCCCCGACAGAATAGTGTGCAGTACTTC.

The rearrangement uses TRBV5-4 and TRBJ2-7; 7 nucleotides agree with TRBD2. V lost 0 bases and J lost 3; bases outside the gene matches: 9. CDR1 is SGHNT, CDR2 YYREEE, per germline (reference sequence). The CDR3 is 16 amino acids. The CDR3 DNA sequence: TGTGCCAGCAGCTTGGCCGGTGGCGGGAGAAACTACGAGCAGTACTTC. Protein product: CASSLAGGGRNYEQYF.

The chain combines TRBV29-1 with TRBJ2-1, with a possible D match to TRBD2 (5 bases). The CDR3 runs to 12 residues. Germline V CDR1 and CDR2: SQVTM, ANQGSEA. With 6 bases removed from V and 6 bases from J, the gap between germline ends came to 12 bases. CDR3 nucleotide sequence: TGCAGCGTGCGCGTCGCGGGCAATGAGCAGTTCTTC. The encoded protein is CSVRVAGNEQFF.

CDR3 protein: CASGARPDTQYF. CDR3 nucleotides: TGTGCCAGCGGGGCCAGACCAGATACGCAGTATTTT. The chain carries TRBV6-6 and TRBJ2-3; D is possibly TRBD1 (5 bases). V shed 8 bases and J shed 4 bases, with 10 bases lying between them. This CDR3 has 12 residues. The germline V gene encodes CDR1 MNHNY and CDR2 SVGAGI (reference sequence).

The chain combines TRBV11-2 with TRBJ2-1; 11 bases agree with TRBD2. Germline values: CDR1 SGHAT, CDR2 FQNNGV. The CDR3 has 16 amino acids. Trimming took 5 bases from V and 6 from J; bases not matched to a gene: 9. CDR3 sequence reads: CASSTRLAGFGNEQFF. In nucleotides, the CDR3 is TGTGCCAGCAGCACAAGACTAGCGGGATTCGGCAATGAGCAGTTCTTC.

This CDR3 is CASSSLAEETQYF. The CDR3 DNA is TGTGCCAGCAGCTCACTAGCGGAAGAGACCCAGTACTTC. V gene TRBV7-6 combines with J gene TRBJ2-5; 8 bases are a match to TRBD2. CDR1 is SGHVS and CDR2 is FNYEAQ in the germline V gene. The V segment lost 4 bases and the J segment 3 bases; nucleotides outside the gene matches: 1. The CDR3 runs to 13 residues. Full variable domain (missing parts from reference TRBV7-6 and TRBJ2-5): GAGVSQSPRYKVTKRGQDVALRCDPISGHVSLYWYRQALGQGPEFLTYFNYEAQQDKSGLPNDRFSAERPEGSISTLTIQRTEQRDSAMYRCASSSLAEETQYFGPGTRLLVL.

The J gene is TRBJ2-5, the V gene TRBV7-9; TRBD1 agrees at 8 bases. V was clipped by 5 bases and J by 5 bases; unmatched bases: 10. CDR3 length: 15 residues. Germline V gene lookup returns CDR1 SEHNR and CDR2 FQNEAQ (reference sequence). CDR3 in amino acids: CASSLGQGAQETQYF. The CDR3 DNA sequence: TGTGCCAGCAGCCTCGGGCAGGGGGCGCAGGAGACCCAGTACTTC.

The chain uses TRBV5-6 and TRBJ2-7, with D perhaps TRBD1 (6 bases). The germline CDR1 and CDR2 sequences are SGHDT and YYEEEE. V lost 0 bases and J lost 10, with 20 bases in between. The CDR3 totals 15 residues. CDR3 sequence: CASSLVGVGQGRQYF. CDR3 bases: TGTGCCAGCAGCTTGGTGGGAGTGGGTCAGGGGCGCCAGTACTTC.

The chain uses TRBV2 and TRBJ2-7; tentatively, D is TRBD2 (7 bases). V was clipped by 6 bases and J by 1 base, with 19 bases between them. Looked up from germline, CDR1 is SNHLY and CDR2 is FYNNEI. This CDR3 comprises 16 residues. The CDR3 loop reads CASSSPRGGVSYEQYF. CDR3 coding DNA: TGTGCCAGCAGCTCACCGAGGGGGGGGGTATCCTACGAGCAGTACTTC.

The CDR3 protein is CASSSGQGIEEKLFF. As DNA, the CDR3 is TGTGCCAGCAGTTCCGGACAGGGAATAGAGGAAAAACTGTTTTTT. This rearrangement joins TRBV7-6 to TRBJ1-4, with TRBD1 matching 8 bases. CDR3 length: 15 amino acids. In germline, CDR1 is SGHVS, CDR2 FNYEAQ. Losses at the gene ends were 6 bases for V and 8 bases for J; bases not matched to a gene: 11.

Points on this clone: The sample carries other DNA sequences with the same CDR3. The DNA of the CDR3 is TGCGCCAGCAGCTTGGGTGGGGGAGGCACTGAAGCTTTCTTT. It translates to CASSLGGGGTEAFF. The V call is TRBV5-1, the J call TRBJ1-1; a weak D match, TRBD1 (5 bases). Germline CDR1 is SGHRS and CDR2 is YFSETQ. The CDR3 spans 14 residues. Between the trimmed V and J ends, which lost 0 bases and 4 bases, there was a span of 10 bases.